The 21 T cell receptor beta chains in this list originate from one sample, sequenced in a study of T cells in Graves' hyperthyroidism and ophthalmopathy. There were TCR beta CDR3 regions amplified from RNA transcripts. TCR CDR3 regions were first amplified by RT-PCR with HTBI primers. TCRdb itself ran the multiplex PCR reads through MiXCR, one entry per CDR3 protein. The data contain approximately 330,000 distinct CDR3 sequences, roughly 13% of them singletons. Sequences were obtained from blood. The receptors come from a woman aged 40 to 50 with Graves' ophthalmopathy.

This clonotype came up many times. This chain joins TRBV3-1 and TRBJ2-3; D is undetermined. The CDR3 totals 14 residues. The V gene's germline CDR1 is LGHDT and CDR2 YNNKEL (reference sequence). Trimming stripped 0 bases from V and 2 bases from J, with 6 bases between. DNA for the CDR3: TGTGCCAGCAGCCAAGATCGCCCCACAGATACGCAGTATTTT. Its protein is CASSQDRPTDTQYF.

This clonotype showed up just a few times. The CDR3 here is CASSLTAYSTEAFF. For the CDR3, the DNA is TGTGCCAGCAGTTTAACCGCGTATAGCACTGAAGCTTTCTTT. The V gene is TRBV27, the J gene TRBJ1-1; D gene uncertain. Trimming shortened V by 2 bases and J by 4 bases, and 11 bases separated the two germline ends. Germline V gene lookup returns CDR1 MNHEY and CDR2 SMNVEV (reference sequence). CDR3 size: 14 residues.

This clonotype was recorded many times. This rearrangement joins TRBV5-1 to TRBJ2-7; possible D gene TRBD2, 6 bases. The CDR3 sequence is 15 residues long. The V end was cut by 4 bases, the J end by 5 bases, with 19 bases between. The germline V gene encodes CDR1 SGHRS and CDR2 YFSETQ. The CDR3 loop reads CASSIQGGRVDEQYF. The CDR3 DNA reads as TGCGCCAGCAGCATTCAGGGAGGTAGAGTGGACGAGCAGTACTTC.

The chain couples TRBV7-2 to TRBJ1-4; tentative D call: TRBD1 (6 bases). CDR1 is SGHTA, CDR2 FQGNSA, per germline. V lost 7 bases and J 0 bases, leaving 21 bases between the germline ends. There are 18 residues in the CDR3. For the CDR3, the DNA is TGTGCCAGCAACATCAGGGGACTAGCGGGTGCAACTAATGAAAAACTGTTTTTT. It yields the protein CASNIRGLAGATNEKLFF.

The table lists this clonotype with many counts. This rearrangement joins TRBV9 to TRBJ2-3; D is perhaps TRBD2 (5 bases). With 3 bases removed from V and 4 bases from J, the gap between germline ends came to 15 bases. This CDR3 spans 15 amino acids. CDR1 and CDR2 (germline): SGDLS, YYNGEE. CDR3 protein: CASSDTFARADTQYF. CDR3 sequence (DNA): TGTGCCAGCAGCGACACTTTTGCGAGGGCAGATACGCAGTATTTT.

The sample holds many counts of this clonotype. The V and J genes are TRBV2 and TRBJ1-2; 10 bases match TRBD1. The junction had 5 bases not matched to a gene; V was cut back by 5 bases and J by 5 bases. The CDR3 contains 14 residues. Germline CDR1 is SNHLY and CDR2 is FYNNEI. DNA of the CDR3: TGTGCCAGCAGTTCGACAGGGGGCGTATATGGCTACACCTTC. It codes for CASSSTGGVYGYTF.

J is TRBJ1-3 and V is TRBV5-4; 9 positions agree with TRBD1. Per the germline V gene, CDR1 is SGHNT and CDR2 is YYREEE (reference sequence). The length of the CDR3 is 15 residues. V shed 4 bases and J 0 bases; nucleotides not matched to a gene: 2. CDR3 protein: CASSQGQGSGNTIYF. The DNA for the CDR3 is TGTGCCAGCAGCCAGGGACAGGGCTCTGGAAACACCATATATTTT.

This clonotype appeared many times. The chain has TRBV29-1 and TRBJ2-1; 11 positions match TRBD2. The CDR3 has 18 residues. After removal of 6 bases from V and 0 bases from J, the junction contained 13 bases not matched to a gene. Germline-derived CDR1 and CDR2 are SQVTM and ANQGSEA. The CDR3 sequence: CSVSGTSGLKGSYNEQFF. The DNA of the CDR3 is TGCAGCGTGAGCGGGACTAGCGGACTTAAGGGCTCCTACAATGAGCAGTTCTTC.

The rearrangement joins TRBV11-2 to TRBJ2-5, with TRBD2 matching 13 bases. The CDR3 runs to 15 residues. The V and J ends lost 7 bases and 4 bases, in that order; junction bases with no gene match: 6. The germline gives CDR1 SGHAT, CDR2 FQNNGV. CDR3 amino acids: CASNGLAGELETQYF. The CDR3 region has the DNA TGTGCCAGCAACGGACTAGCGGGAGAGTTAGAGACCCAGTACTTC.

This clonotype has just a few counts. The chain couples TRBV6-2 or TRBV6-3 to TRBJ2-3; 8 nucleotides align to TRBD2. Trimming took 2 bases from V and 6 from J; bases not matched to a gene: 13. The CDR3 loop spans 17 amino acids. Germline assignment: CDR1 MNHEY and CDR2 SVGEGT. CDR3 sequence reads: CASSYATGGPRIDTQYF. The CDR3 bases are TGTGCCAGCAGTTACGCAACGGGAGGGCCTCGAATCGATACGCAGTATTTT.

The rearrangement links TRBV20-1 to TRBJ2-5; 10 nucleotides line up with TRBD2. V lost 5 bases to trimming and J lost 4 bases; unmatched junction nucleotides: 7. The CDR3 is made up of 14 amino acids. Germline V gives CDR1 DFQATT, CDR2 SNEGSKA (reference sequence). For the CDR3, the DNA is TGCAGTGCTCAGAGCGGGGGGGGAGGAGAGACCCAGTACTTC. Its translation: CSAQSGGGGETQYF.

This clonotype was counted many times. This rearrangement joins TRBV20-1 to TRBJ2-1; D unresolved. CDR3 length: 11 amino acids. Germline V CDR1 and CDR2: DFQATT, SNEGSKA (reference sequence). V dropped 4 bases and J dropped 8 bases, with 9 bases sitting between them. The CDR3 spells CSATLKDEQFF. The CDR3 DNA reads TGCAGTGCTACTTTAAAGGATGAGCAGTTCTTC.

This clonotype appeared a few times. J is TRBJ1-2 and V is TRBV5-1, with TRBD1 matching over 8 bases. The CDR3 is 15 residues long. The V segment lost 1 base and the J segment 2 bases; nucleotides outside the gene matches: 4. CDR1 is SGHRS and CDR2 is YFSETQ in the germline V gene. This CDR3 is CASSLSGGANYGYTF. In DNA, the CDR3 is TGCGCCAGCAGCTTGTCAGGGGGCGCGAACTATGGCTACACCTTC. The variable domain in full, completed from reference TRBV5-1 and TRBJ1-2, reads KAGVTQTPRYLIKTRGQQVTLSCSPISGHRSVSWYQQTPGQGLQFLFEYFSETQRNKGNFPGRFSGRQFSNSRSEMNVSTLELGDSALYLCASSLSGGANYGYTFGSGTRLTVV.

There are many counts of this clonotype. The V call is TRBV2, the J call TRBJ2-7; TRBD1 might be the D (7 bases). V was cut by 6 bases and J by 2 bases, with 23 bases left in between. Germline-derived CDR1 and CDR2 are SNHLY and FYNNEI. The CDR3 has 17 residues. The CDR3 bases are TGTGCCAGCAGGCTAGGCCGGGGGCAGGGGGGAACCTACGAGCAGTACTTC. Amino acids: CASRLGRGQGGTYEQYF.

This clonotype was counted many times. CDR3 sequence (DNA): TGTGCCATCAGTGGCGGGCAGGGGGGATATAGCAATCAGCCCCAGCATTTT. Amino acids: CAISGGQGGYSNQPQHF. V and J are TRBV10-3 and TRBJ1-5, with TRBD1 matching over 7 bases. This CDR3 contains 17 residues. V gave up 4 bases and J gave up 0 bases; unmatched junction bases: 9. Per germline, CDR1 ENHRY and CDR2 SYGVKD.

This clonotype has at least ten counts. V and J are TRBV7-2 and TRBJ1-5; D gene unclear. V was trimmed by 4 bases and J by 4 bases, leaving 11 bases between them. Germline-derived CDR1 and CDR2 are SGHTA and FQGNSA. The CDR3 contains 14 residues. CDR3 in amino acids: CASSSRGGNQPQHF. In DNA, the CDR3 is TGTGCCAGCAGCTCTCGAGGAGGGAATCAGCCCCAGCATTTT. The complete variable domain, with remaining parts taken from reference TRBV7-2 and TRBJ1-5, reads GAGVSQSPSNKVTEKGKDVELRCDPISGHTALYWYRQSLGQGLEFLIYFQGNSAPDKSGLPSDRFSAERTGGSVSTLTIQRTQQEDSAVYLCASSSRGGNQPQHFGDGTRLSIL.

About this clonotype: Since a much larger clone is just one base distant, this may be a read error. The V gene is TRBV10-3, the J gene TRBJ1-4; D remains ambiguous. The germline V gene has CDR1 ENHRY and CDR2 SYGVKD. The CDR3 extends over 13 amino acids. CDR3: CAICDRPNEKLFF. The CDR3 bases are TGTGCCATCTGTGATCGGCCGAATGAAAAACTGTTTTTT.

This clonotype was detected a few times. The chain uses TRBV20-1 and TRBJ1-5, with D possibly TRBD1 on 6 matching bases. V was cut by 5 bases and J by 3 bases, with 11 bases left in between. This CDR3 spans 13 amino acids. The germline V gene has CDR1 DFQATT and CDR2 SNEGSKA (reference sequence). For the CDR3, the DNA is TGCAGTGCTGCAACAGGGTTCAATCAGCCCCAGCATTTT. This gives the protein CSAATGFNQPQHF.

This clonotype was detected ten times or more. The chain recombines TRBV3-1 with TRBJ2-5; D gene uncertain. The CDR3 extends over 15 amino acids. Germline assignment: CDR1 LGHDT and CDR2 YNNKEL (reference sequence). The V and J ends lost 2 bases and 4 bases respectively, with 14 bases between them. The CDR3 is CASSQFAASRETQYF. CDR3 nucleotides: TGTGCCAGCAGCCAATTTGCGGCATCGAGAGAGACCCAGTACTTC.

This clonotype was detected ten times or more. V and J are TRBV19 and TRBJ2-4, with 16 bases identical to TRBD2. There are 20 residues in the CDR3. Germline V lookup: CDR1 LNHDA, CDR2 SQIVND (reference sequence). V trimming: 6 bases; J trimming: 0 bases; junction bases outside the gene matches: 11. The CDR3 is CASSLGPGLAGGQAKNIQYF. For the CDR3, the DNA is TGTGCCAGTAGCCTCGGTCCGGGACTAGCGGGGGGGCAAGCCAAAAACATTCAGTACTTC.

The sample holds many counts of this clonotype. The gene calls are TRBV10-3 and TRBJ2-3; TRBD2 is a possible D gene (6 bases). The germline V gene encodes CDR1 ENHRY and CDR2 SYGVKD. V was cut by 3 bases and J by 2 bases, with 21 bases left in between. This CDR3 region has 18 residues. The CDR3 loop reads CAISDALGSGGNTDTQYF. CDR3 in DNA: TGTGCCATCAGTGATGCCCTGGGTAGCGGAGGGAACACAGATACGCAGTATTTT.